This TCR beta chain was observed in a study of blood T cell repertoires in COVID-19. Overall study: Acute and convalescent COVID-19 samples came from the United States, Italy and Spain.

This clone was seen more than once but under ten times. Here immunoSEQ multiplex PCR was the method, and the copy in TCRdb shows in-frame clones only, minus some. The sample includes about 350,000 clones, roughly 90% seen only once; the top ten take 1%. V lost 6 bases and J 1 base, leaving 9 bases between the germline ends. The length of the CDR3 is 13 residues. Germline V gives CDR1 WNHNN, CDR2 SYGVQD (reference sequence). Cohort 3 donors were reported recovered after two negative PCRs, clearance, or symptom resolution. This receptor was obtained from a woman in her thirties who had recovered from COVID-19. Sequenced sample: PBMCs or T cells enriched from blood (not recorded which). This chain links TRBV10-1 with TRBJ1-1; D is uncertain. For the CDR3, the DNA is TGCGCCAGCAGCCTAACGGGGAACACTGAAGCTTTCTTT. Amino acid sequence: CASSLTGNTEAFF.